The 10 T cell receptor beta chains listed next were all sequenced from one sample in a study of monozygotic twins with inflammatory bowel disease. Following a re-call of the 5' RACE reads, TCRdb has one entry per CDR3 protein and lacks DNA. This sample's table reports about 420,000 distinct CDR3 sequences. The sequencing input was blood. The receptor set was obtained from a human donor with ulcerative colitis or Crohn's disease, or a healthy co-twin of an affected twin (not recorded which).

The CDR3 is CASWTGLDEQYF. The chain combines TRBV5-1 with TRBJ2-7; TCRdb indicates TRBD1, and absent DNA this call remains unverified. This CDR3 spans 12 amino acids. Looked up from germline, CDR1 is SGHRS and CDR2 is YFSETQ.

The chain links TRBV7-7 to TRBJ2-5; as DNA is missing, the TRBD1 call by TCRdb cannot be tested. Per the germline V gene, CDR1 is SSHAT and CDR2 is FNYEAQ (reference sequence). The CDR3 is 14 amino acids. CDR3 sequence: CASSFGTGRETQYF.

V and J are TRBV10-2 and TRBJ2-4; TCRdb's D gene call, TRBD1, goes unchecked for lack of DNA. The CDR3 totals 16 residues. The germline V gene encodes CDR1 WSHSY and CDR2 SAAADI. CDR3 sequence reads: CASSGMGKGAKNIQYF.

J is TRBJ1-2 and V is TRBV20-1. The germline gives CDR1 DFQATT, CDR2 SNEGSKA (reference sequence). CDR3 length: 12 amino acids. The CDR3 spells CSASGTDYGYTF.

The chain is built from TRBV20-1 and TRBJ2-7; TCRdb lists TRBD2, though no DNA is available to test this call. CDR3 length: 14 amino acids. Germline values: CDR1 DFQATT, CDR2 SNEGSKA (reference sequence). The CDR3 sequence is CSATTSGDLYEQYF.

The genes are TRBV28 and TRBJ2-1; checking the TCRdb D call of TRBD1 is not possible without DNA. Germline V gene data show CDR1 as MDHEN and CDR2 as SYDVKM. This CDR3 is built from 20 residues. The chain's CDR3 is CASSFMRGKGSGIDHNEQFF.

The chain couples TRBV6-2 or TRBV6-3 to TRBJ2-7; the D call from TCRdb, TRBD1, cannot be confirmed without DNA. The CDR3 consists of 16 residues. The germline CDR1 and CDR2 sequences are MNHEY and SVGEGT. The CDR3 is CASSYFGQGDRDEQYF.

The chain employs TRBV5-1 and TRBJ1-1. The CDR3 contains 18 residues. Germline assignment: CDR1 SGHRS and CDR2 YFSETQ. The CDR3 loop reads CASSSSGLPGGVNTEAFF.

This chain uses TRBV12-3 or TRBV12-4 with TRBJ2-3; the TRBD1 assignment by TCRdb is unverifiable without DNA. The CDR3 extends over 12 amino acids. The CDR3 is CATRGSSDTQYF.

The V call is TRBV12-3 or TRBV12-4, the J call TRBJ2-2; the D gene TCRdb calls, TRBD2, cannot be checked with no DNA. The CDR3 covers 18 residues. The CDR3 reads CASSAWGLAGTGTGELFF.